The 22 T cell receptor beta chains given below trace back to one sample, sequenced in a study of T cells in women clearing cervical HPV infection. Some clones are missing from TCRdb's copy, which holds only in-frame ones; the method was immunoSEQ multiplex PCR. The sample's table shows around 33,000 clones. The sequenced sample consisted of blood buffy coat. All receptors derive from a woman between 18 and 70 years old with a cervical HPV16 infection that either progressed to CIN3+ or cleared (not recorded which).

Note on this clone: The read halts 3 residues ahead of the CDR3 end, with the missing end drawn from the germline J gene. This chain uses TRBV11-2 with TRBJ2-1; D not resolved. The CDR3 contains 12 residues. Germline values: CDR1 SGHAT, CDR2 FQNNGV. V shed 5 bases and J shed 7 bases, with 9 bases lying between them. The covered CDR3 bases are TGTGCCAGCAGCCTCGACAAAAATGAG. Residues: CASSLDKNE. The complete CDR3 protein is CASSLDKNEQFF. The complete variable domain, with remaining parts taken from reference TRBV11-2 and TRBJ2-1, reads EAGVAQSPRYKIIEKRQSVAFWCNPISGHATLYWYQQILGQGPKLLIQFQNNGVVDDSQLPKDRFSAERLKGVDSTLKIQPAKLEDSAVYLCASSLDKNEQFFGPGTRLTVL.

As regards this clone: The read gets to within 3 residues of the CDR3 end, and the germline J gene fills in the rest. The chain uses TRBV19 and TRBJ1-2; D ambiguous. Germline-derived CDR1 and CDR2 are LNHDA and SQIVND (reference sequence). CDR3 length: 18 amino acids. The sequenced CDR3 bases are TGTGCCAGTAGTATGGCGGGAGGCTCCTACCCAGGCACAGATACC. As protein: CASSMAGGSYPGTDT. Given in full, the CDR3 is CASSMAGGSYPGTDTYTF.

On this clone: The read finishes 3 residues shy of the CDR3 end, and the germline J gene is used to complete it. This chain links TRBV7-8 with TRBJ1-4; no clear D gene. Germline loops: CDR1 SGHVS, CDR2 FQNEAQ. V gave up 2 bases and J gave up 3 bases, with 10 bases separating them. The CDR3 length is 15 residues. This chain's CDR3 is CASSLSRVPNEKLFF. CDR3 DNA (partial): TGTGCCAGCAGCTTAAGTAGGGTTCCTAATGAAAAA.

The CDR3 reads CAWSVGRGQPQYF. Partial CDR3 DNA: TGTGCCTGGAGTGTGGGCAGAGGTCAGCCT. The chain uses TRBV30 and TRBJ2-4; the D is unclear. The sequence runs out 3 residues before the end of the CDR3; the remainder is reconstructed from the germline J gene. The germline CDR1 and CDR2 sequences are GTSNPN and SVGIG (reference sequence). CDR3 size: 13 residues.

Worth noting for this clone: The CDR3 is cut off 3 residues early in the read; its end comes from the germline J gene. This chain links TRBV11-2 with TRBJ1-6, with TRBD1 as a possible D gene (5 bases). The V gene's germline CDR1 is SGHAT and CDR2 FQNNGV. This CDR3 is 14 amino acids long. Trimming shortened V by 3 bases and J by 10 bases, and 13 bases separated the two germline ends. Partial CDR3 DNA: TGTGCCAGCAGCTTCTCTCAGGGAGAATCACCC. It specifies CASSFSQGESP. The full-length CDR3 reads as CASSFSQGESPLHF.

Details on this clone: The CDR3 end falls 3 residues outside the read, so it is completed with the germline J gene. The chain joins TRBV2 to TRBJ1-2; D is uncertain. The germline V gene encodes CDR1 SNHLY and CDR2 FYNNEI. This CDR3 is built from 12 residues. CDR3 bases read: TGTGCCAGCAGTGGGCTGGTGAGAGAC. Translation gives CASSGLVRD. Given in full, the CDR3 is CASSGLVRDYTF. The full variable domain, in which reference TRBV2 and TRBJ1-2 provide the parts outside the CDR3, is EPEVTQTPSHQVTQMGQEVILRCVPISNHLYFYWYRQILGQKVEFLVSFYNNEISEKSEIFDDQFSVERPDGSNFTLKIRSTKLEDSAMYFCASSGLVRDYTFGSGTRLTVV.

CDR3 in amino acids: CASSIDLRDRASGNTIYF. The sequenced CDR3 bases are TGTGCCAGTAGTATAGATCTTCGGGACAGAGCCTCTGGAAACACC. The chain employs TRBV19 and TRBJ1-3; 7 nucleotides agree with TRBD1. The read terminates 3 residues before the CDR3 end, so the remaining end is supplied by the germline J gene. Germline V gene sequence: CDR1 LNHDA, CDR2 SQIVND (reference sequence). This CDR3 has 18 residues. J lost 0 bases, V lost 0 bases, and 8 bases had no gene match.

As to this clone: The read halts 3 residues ahead of the CDR3 end, with the missing end drawn from the germline J gene. The genes are TRBV4-2 and TRBJ2-2; 8 bases align to TRBD1. There are 14 residues in the CDR3. Germline lookup yields CDR1 LGHNA and CDR2 YNFKEQ. V lost 9 bases to trimming and J lost 1 base; unmatched junction nucleotides: 4. The CDR3 sequence: CASSDRENTGELFF. The sequenced CDR3 bases are TGTGCCAGTTCGGACAGGGAGAACACCGGGGAG.

For this clone: The read finishes 3 residues shy of the CDR3 end, and the germline J gene is used to complete it. The V call is TRBV7-2, the J call TRBJ1-2; no clear D gene. The CDR3 totals 14 residues. The germline V gene has CDR1 SGHTA and CDR2 FQGNSA. The part of the CDR3 DNA that was read is TGTGCCAGCAGCCCTACCCTCAACACAGATACC. This encodes CASSPTLNTDT. The whole CDR3 protein is CASSPTLNTDTYTF.

Worth noting for this clone: The read terminates 3 residues ahead of where the CDR3 ends, so the germline J gene completes it. V usage is TRBV10-3 and J usage is TRBJ2-3; no clear D. Germline V gene sequence: CDR1 ENHRY, CDR2 SYGVKD. This CDR3 contains 15 residues. V was cut by 2 bases and J by 2 bases, with 11 bases left in between. CDR3: CAISETSTATDTQYF. The sequenced part of the CDR3 DNA is TGTGCCATCAGTGAGACCTCAACAGCCACAGATACG.

About this clone itself: The CDR3 extends 3 residues past the end of the read, so its final part is completed from the germline J gene. The chain joins TRBV19 to TRBJ1-2, with D possibly TRBD1 on 6 matching bases. Germline V lookup: CDR1 LNHDA, CDR2 SQIVND (reference sequence). This CDR3 spans 14 amino acids. Trimming removed 4 bases from V and 1 base from J, with 10 bases in between. This CDR3 is CASSTIGGNYGYTF. Incomplete CDR3 DNA: TGTGCCAGTAGTACAATAGGGGGTAACTATGGC.

As regards this clone: The sequence runs out 3 residues before the end of the CDR3; the remainder is reconstructed from the germline J gene. V gene TRBV11-2 combines with J gene TRBJ1-3, with TRBD1 matching 9 bases. The CDR3 runs to 15 residues. The V and J ends lost 5 bases and 0 bases, in that order; junction bases with no gene match: 2. The germline V gene has CDR1 SGHAT and CDR2 FQNNGV. The sequenced CDR3 bases are TGTGCCAGCAGCACAGGGGGCAACTCTGGAAACACC. Amino acids: CASSTGGNSGNT. The full CDR3 sequence reads CASSTGGNSGNTIYF.

CDR3: CASSATSGSSYDYTF. CDR3 DNA (partial): TGTGCCAGTAGTGCGACTAGCGGGAGCTCCTACGAC. The chain links TRBV19 to TRBJ1-2, with D hard to call. The read gets to within 3 residues of the CDR3 end, and the germline J gene fills in the rest. CDR3 length: 15 amino acids. CDR1 LNHDA and CDR2 SQIVND come from the germline V gene (reference sequence).

Points on this clone: Read sequence stops 3 residues before the CDR3 end, and the germline J gene provides the missing end. The chain employs TRBV10-3 and TRBJ2-7; the match to TRBD1 covers 9 bases. The CDR3 extends over 14 amino acids. V dropped 10 bases and J dropped 4; count of bases not matched to a gene: 11. Germline V gene data show CDR1 as ENHRY and CDR2 as SYGVKD. Incomplete CDR3 DNA: TGTGCCACCCGCCCCGCGGACAGGGGTTACGAG. This sequence encodes CATRPADRGYE. The CDR3 in full is CATRPADRGYEQYF.

Regarding this clone: The read halts 3 residues ahead of the CDR3 end, with the missing end drawn from the germline J gene. V gene TRBV7-2 combines with J gene TRBJ2-7; 9 bases align to TRBD2. The CDR3 sequence is 15 residues long. The V gene's germline CDR1 is SGHTA and CDR2 FQGNSA. V dropped 8 bases and J dropped 4; count of bases not matched to a gene: 12. The CDR3 is CASSGVAGVSYEQYF. CDR3 DNA, as far as it was read: TGTGCCAGCTCCGGAGTAGCGGGAGTCTCTTACGAG.

Comment on this clone: The read falls 3 residues short of the CDR3 end, and the missing part is taken from the germline J gene. This rearrangement joins TRBV30 to TRBJ2-3, with a possible D match to TRBD2 (6 bases). The CDR3 is 20 residues long. Trimming left V 1 base short and J 6 bases short, with 32 bases between. The germline V gene has CDR1 GTSNPN and CDR2 SVGIG (reference sequence). CDR3 DNA (partial): TGTGCCTGGAGTGGTGGGAGCGGGTACCATAATCGAGGTGACCGGGATACG. Encoded protein: CAWSGGSGYHNRGDRDT. The entire CDR3 sequence reads CAWSGGSGYHNRGDRDTQYF.

The CDR3 bases that were read are TGTGCCAGCAGCTTATCAGTGAACACTGAA. Translating gives CASSLSVNTE. The complete CDR3 reads CASSLSVNTEAFF. This rearrangement joins TRBV7-3 to TRBJ1-1, with D hard to call. The read stops 3 residues short of the end of the CDR3; the missing end is completed from the germline J gene. The CDR3 covers 13 residues. The germline V gene has CDR1 SGHTA and CDR2 FQGTGA. V shed 2 bases and J shed 0 bases, with 4 bases lying between them.

A note on this clone: The read terminates 3 residues ahead of where the CDR3 ends, so the germline J gene completes it. The chain links TRBV20-1 to TRBJ1-5; D call uncertain. The CDR3 consists of 14 residues. The germline V and J ends were trimmed by 6 bases and 0 bases, with 12 bases remaining between them. Germline V gene data show CDR1 as DFQATT and CDR2 as SNEGSKA (reference sequence). The part of the CDR3 DNA that was read is TGCAGTGCCACTCCCGGGTCTAGCAATCAGCCC. It codes for CSATPGSSNQP. The whole CDR3 protein is CSATPGSSNQPQHF.

The CDR3 spells CSAKKVAGNTIYF. CDR3 DNA (partial): TGCAGTGCTAAGAAGGTAGCAGGAAACACC. The chain links TRBV20-1 to TRBJ1-3; D gene uncertain. The read finishes 3 residues shy of the CDR3 end, and the germline J gene is used to complete it. From germline, CDR1 is DFQATT and CDR2 SNEGSKA (reference sequence). This CDR3 has 13 residues. Trimming took 4 bases from V and 4 from J, leaving 11 bases between them.

A word on this clone: The CDR3 extends 3 residues past the end of the read, so its final part is completed from the germline J gene. This sequence joins TRBV5-6 and TRBJ2-4; 7 nucleotides agree with TRBD1. CDR1 and CDR2 from the germline V gene are SGHDT and YYEEEE. J lost 6 bases, V lost 3 bases, and 3 bases had no gene match. The CDR3 has 13 amino acids. CDR3 bases read: TGTGCCAGCAGCTGGGGACAGAGAAACATT. The encoded protein is CASSWGQRNI. From start to end, the CDR3 is CASSWGQRNIQYF.

With regard to this clone: The CDR3 end is not reached by the read, which stops 3 residues before it; the germline J gene fills it in. The chain combines TRBV18 with TRBJ1-1; no firm D call. CDR3 length equals 11 residues. Between the trimmed V and J ends, which lost 3 bases and 5 bases, there was a span of 4 bases. The germline V gene encodes CDR1 KGHSH and CDR2 LQKENI. The sequenced CDR3 bases are TGTGCCAGCTCACCCCATACTGAA. Protein sequence: CASSPHTE. The whole CDR3 protein is CASSPHTEAFF.

A remark on this clone: The read terminates 3 residues ahead of where the CDR3 ends, so the germline J gene completes it. The chain carries TRBV6-2 or TRBV6-3 and TRBJ2-3; the match to TRBD2 covers 7 bases. CDR3 length: 13 amino acids. In germline, CDR1 is MNHEY, CDR2 SVGEGT. The CDR3 is CASKRWGGETQYF. CDR3 bases read: TGTGCCAGCAAACGGTGGGGGGGGGAGACG.